This T cell receptor beta chain was sequenced for a study of blood T cell repertoires in COVID-19. At the level of the study: Collection of acute and convalescent COVID-19 samples took place in the United States, Italy and Spain. T cells, B-cell-depleted T cells, or PBMCs supplied cDNA or gDNA.

Categorization into cohorts depended on clinical history that participants reported. Donors in Cohort 3 who had recovered were those with two negative PCRs, healthcare professional clearance, or resolution of their symptoms. Produced via immunoSEQ multiplex PCR; TCRdb's table is partial and in-frame only. The sample has roughly 220,000 clones; 82% are singletons. The CDR3 is 14 amino acids. In germline, CDR1 is MNHEY, CDR2 SMNVEV (reference sequence). Between the trimmed V and J ends, which lost 3 bases and 7 bases, there was a span of 10 bases. The genes are TRBV27 and TRBJ1-6, with D hard to call. The sample was PBMCs or T cells enriched from blood (not recorded which). This TCR came from a middle-aged man who had recovered from COVID-19. As DNA, the CDR3 is TGTGCCAGCAGTTTTGTGGTGGGCAATTCACCCCTCCACTTT. This encodes CASSFVVGNSPLHF.